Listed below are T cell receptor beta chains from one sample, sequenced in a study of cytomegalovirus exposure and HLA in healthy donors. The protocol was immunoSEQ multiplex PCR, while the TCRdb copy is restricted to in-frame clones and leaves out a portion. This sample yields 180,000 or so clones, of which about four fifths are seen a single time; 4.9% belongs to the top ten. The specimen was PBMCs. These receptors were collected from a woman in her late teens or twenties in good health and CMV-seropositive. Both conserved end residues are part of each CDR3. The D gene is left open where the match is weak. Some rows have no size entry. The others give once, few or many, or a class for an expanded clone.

cdr3_nt: TGCGCCAGCAGTCACGACAGATCCTACGAGCAGTACTTC; cdr3_aa: CASSHDRSYEQYF; v_call: TRBV23-1; j_call: TRBJ2-7; d_call: NA; clone_size: NA
cdr3_nt: TGTGCCAGCGGAACAGGGTTCGAAAAACTGTTTTTT; cdr3_aa: CASGTGFEKLFF; v_call: TRBV5-4; j_call: TRBJ1-4; d_call: NA; clone_size: NA
cdr3_nt: TGTGCCAGCAGCCCTGGACAGGGGGCCTACGAGCAGTACTTC; cdr3_aa: CASSPGQGAYEQYF; v_call: TRBV7-3; j_call: TRBJ2-7; d_call: TRBD1; clone_size: NA
cdr3_nt: TGCAGCGCTCAAAATCCGGGACAGGGCTTCTATGGCTACACCTTC; cdr3_aa: CSAQNPGQGFYGYTF; v_call: TRBV29-1; j_call: TRBJ1-2; d_call: TRBD1; clone_size: NA
cdr3_nt: TGTGCCAGCAGTTTCGGGGAAACCGGGACTAGCACCGGGGAGCTGTTTTTT; cdr3_aa: CASSFGETGTSTGELFF; v_call: TRBV28; j_call: TRBJ2-2; d_call: TRBD2; clone_size: NA
cdr3_nt: TGTGCCAGCAGTGAACCGGGGTTTCTCACCTACGAGCAGTACTTC; cdr3_aa: CASSEPGFLTYEQYF; v_call: TRBV2; j_call: TRBJ2-7; d_call: NA; clone_size: NA
cdr3_nt: TGTGCCAGCAGTCTACAGGGGTACGAGCAGTACTTC; cdr3_aa: CASSLQGYEQYF; v_call: TRBV28; j_call: TRBJ2-7; d_call: TRBD1; clone_size: NA
cdr3_nt: TGTGCCAGCTCACCTGGTTGGACAGGGAAGGGGTACACTGAAGCTTTCTTT; cdr3_aa: CASSPGWTGKGYTEAFF; v_call: TRBV18; j_call: TRBJ1-1; d_call: TRBD1; clone_size: NA
cdr3_nt: TGCGCCAGCAGCCCACCCACAGGGGCGTCCGAGCAGTTCTTC; cdr3_aa: CASSPPTGASEQFF; v_call: TRBV5-1; j_call: TRBJ2-1; d_call: TRBD1; clone_size: NA
cdr3_nt: TGTGCCAGCAGTGAAACGGAGGAAAGTTATGGCTACACCTTC; cdr3_aa: CASSETEESYGYTF; v_call: TRBV2; j_call: TRBJ1-2; d_call: NA; clone_size: NA
cdr3_nt: TGTGCCAGCTCACCTTTCACGGGGAGCTACGAGCAGTACTTC; cdr3_aa: CASSPFTGSYEQYF; v_call: TRBV18; j_call: TRBJ2-7; d_call: NA; clone_size: NA
cdr3_nt: TGTGCCAGCCGAGACCCCAGACAGGGGATGAACACTGAAGCTTTCTTT; cdr3_aa: CASRDPRQGMNTEAFF; v_call: TRBV6-6; j_call: TRBJ1-1; d_call: TRBD1; clone_size: NA
cdr3_nt: TGTGCCAGCAGCTTATTCCAGGGATTTGGATCCTACGAGCAGTACTTC; cdr3_aa: CASSLFQGFGSYEQYF; v_call: TRBV5-6; j_call: TRBJ2-7; d_call: NA; clone_size: NA
cdr3_nt: TGCGCCAGCAGCCCGGGGGGAGCCAGCTCTGGAAACACCATATATTTT; cdr3_aa: CASSPGGASSGNTIYF; v_call: TRBV5-1; j_call: TRBJ1-3; d_call: NA; clone_size: once
cdr3_nt: TGTGCCAGCAGCCCAGTGAGGACAGGGCCCCCAGAGACCCAGTACTTC; cdr3_aa: CASSPVRTGPPETQYF; v_call: TRBV11-1; j_call: TRBJ2-5; d_call: TRBD1; clone_size: NA